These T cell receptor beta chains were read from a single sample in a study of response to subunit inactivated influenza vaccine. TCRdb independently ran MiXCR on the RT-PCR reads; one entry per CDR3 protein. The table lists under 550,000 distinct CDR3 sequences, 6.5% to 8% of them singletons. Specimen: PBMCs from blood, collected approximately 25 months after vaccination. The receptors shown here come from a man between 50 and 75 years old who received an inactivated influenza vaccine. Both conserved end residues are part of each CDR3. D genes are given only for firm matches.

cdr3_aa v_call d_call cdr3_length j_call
CSGKKGLAGGNEQFF TRBV29-1 TRBD2 15 TRBJ2-1
CATGTRYEQYF TRBV7-6 TRBD2 11 TRBJ2-7
CSARGGGSPANTGELFF TRBV20-1 NA 17 TRBJ2-2
CASSSLGLAVIQETQYF TRBV7-9 TRBD2 17 TRBJ2-5
CASSLASANSETQYF TRBV7-2 NA 15 TRBJ2-5
CASSRLAGGSKKGKTQYF TRBV27 TRBD2 18 TRBJ2-5
CASSESRNQPQHF TRBV6-1 NA 13 TRBJ1-5
CASSLSRGVGEQYF TRBV18 TRBD2 14 TRBJ2-7
CASRTAGQTQETQYF TRBV6-1 NA 15 TRBJ2-5
CASSWTSGGLSVGSYNEQFF TRBV5-1 TRBD2 20 TRBJ2-1
CASKFSPTNEKLFF TRBV6-2/TRBV6-3 NA 14 TRBJ1-4
CSAKLAGGSSYEQYF TRBV20-1 TRBD2 15 TRBJ2-7
CASSSRLAGGLGYEQYF TRBV28 TRBD2 17 TRBJ2-7
CAIREDRHYEQYF TRBV10-3 NA 13 TRBJ2-7
CASSGAGVYGYTF TRBV6-1 NA 13 TRBJ1-2
CASSQDAGQGNSPLHF TRBV4-3 TRBD1 16 TRBJ1-6
CASSPLDYQGAENTEAFF TRBV6-1 TRBD1 18 TRBJ1-1
CASSSKGKGTDTQYF TRBV11-2 NA 15 TRBJ2-3
CASSYGGITEAFF TRBV12-3/TRBV12-4 NA 13 TRBJ1-1
CASSLSLLDEQYF TRBV5-1 NA 13 TRBJ2-7
CAIRSDGGFLNYGYTF TRBV10-3 NA 16 TRBJ1-2
CASSYSRGSSGNTIYF TRBV6-5 NA 16 TRBJ1-3
CASSTSGSYNEQFF TRBV27 TRBD2 14 TRBJ2-1
CASSLPENTIYF TRBV5-5 NA 12 TRBJ1-3
CASSQGGWTGDGYTF TRBV4-2 TRBD1 15 TRBJ1-2
CASSPGSSQGALEQFF TRBV11-2 TRBD1 16 TRBJ2-1
CSARETPSYEQYF TRBV20-1 NA 13 TRBJ2-7
CASGTSTDTQYF TRBV5-1 NA 12 TRBJ2-3
CASSPQQSRGYTF TRBV12-3/TRBV12-4 NA 13 TRBJ1-2
CASSLKLAGDTSYEQYF TRBV5-1 TRBD2 17 TRBJ2-7
CASSYRDRASYEQYF TRBV5-1 TRBD1 15 TRBJ2-7
CASSAGRVETQYF TRBV12-3/TRBV12-4 NA 13 TRBJ2-5
CASSLQSGSYNSPLHF TRBV5-5 NA 16 TRBJ1-6
CASSSRGSSTDTQYF TRBV7-3 TRBD1 15 TRBJ2-3
CASSPNYAGKRGNQPQHF TRBV7-8 NA 18 TRBJ1-5
CASSQELQGDGEQYF TRBV4-2 TRBD1 15 TRBJ2-7
CASTDSQNTEAFF TRBV18 NA 13 TRBJ1-1
CASSESQGAGGTRETQYF TRBV2 TRBD1 18 TRBJ2-5
CASSSTGQGYNEQFF TRBV14 NA 15 TRBJ2-1
CASSHSTGELFF TRBV4-1 NA 12 TRBJ2-2
CASSLMAGQETQYF TRBV7-3 NA 14 TRBJ2-5
CSARGFQAQETQYF TRBV20-1 NA 14 TRBJ2-5
CASSQEWGPAYEQYF TRBV4-2 NA 15 TRBJ2-7
CASSLEGSGTSDTDTQYF TRBV28 TRBD2 18 TRBJ2-3
CASSSHQGLATDTQYF TRBV6-2/TRBV6-3 TRBD2 16 TRBJ2-3
CSARDLGAWWNTEAFF TRBV20-1 NA 16 TRBJ1-1
CASSLEGGTGVTGELFF TRBV5-4 TRBD1 17 TRBJ2-2
CASGSGGSGGYNEQFF TRBV5-1 TRBD2 16 TRBJ2-1
CASSDFGSNTEAFF TRBV10-2 NA 14 TRBJ1-1
CASSPYPRGPKPLSEQYF TRBV7-6 NA 18 TRBJ2-7
CASSTPSRVNTEAFF TRBV5-6 NA 15 TRBJ1-1